Included here is one T cell receptor (beta chain) sequence, with context. The data were taken from a study of T cell changes during pregnancy in multiple sclerosis. V dropped 6 bases and J dropped 4 bases, with 10 bases sitting between them. Germline assignment: CDR1 LGHNT and CDR2 FRNRAP. This CDR3 contains 13 residues. Generated by immunoSEQ multiplex PCR, the TCRdb table keeps only in-frame clones and is missing some. The data show about 23,000 clones, 70% to 90% seen once. The rearrangement joins TRBV12-5 to TRBJ1-3; unclear D gene. The TCR originated in a female donor in good health, enrolled as a control in a pregnancy study. The sequences come from CD4+ T cells from peripheral blood mononuclear cells, collected in the first trimester of pregnancy. This CDR3 reads CASGLSNGNTIYF. The CDR3 region has the DNA TGTGCTAGTGGCCTATCAAACGGAAACACCATATATTTT.